The 12 T cell receptor beta chains presented below share a single source sample, sequenced in a study of response to subunit inactivated influenza vaccine. One entry per CDR3 protein results from TCRdb running MiXCR on the RT-PCR reads. The sample consists of roughly 700,000 distinct CDR3 sequences, approximately 15% of them appearing once. Material: PBMCs from blood, obtained roughly 2 weeks before vaccination. These receptors were collected from a man aged 50-59 years who received an inactivated influenza vaccine.

There are many counts of this clonotype. This chain joins TRBV29-1 and TRBJ2-7, with 8 bases identical to TRBD1. After removal of 7 bases from V and 3 bases from J, the junction contained 8 bases not matched to a gene. The CDR3 is made up of 13 amino acids. Germline V gene data show CDR1 as SQVTM and CDR2 as ANQGSEA. The CDR3 coding sequence is TGCAGCGCTGCTGTGGGACAGGACTACGAGCAGTACTTC. This translates into CSAAVGQDYEQYF.

The rearrangement joins TRBV29-1 to TRBJ2-7; 9 bases align to TRBD1. This CDR3 region has 13 residues. Germline V gives CDR1 SQVTM, CDR2 ANQGSEA. Losses at the gene ends were 5 bases for V and 6 bases for J; bases not matched to a gene: 8. Here the CDR3 reads CSVRGGQGGEQYF. The DNA for the CDR3 is TGCAGCGTTAGAGGGGGACAGGGAGGCGAGCAGTACTTC.

This clonotype was seen only a few times. The genes are TRBV20-1 and TRBJ2-5; D call uncertain. CDR3 length: 14 amino acids. Trimming cost V 0 bases and J 5 bases, with 13 bases left between them. From germline, CDR1 is DFQATT and CDR2 SNEGSKA (reference sequence). The CDR3 nucleotides read TGCAGTGCTAGAGATCTAAAGGATTTTGAGACCCAGTACTTC. Protein: CSARDLKDFETQYF.

This clonotype was found many times. The chain uses TRBV7-2 and TRBJ2-5, with TRBD1 identical over 12 bases. The V and J ends lost 5 bases and 5 bases, in that order; junction bases with no gene match: 9. The germline CDR1 and CDR2 sequences are SGHTA and FQGNSA. The CDR3 is 16 residues long. The CDR3 region is CASSPVGTGGGETQYF. CDR3 bases: TGTGCCAGCAGCCCAGTTGGGACAGGGGGCGGTGAGACCCAGTACTTC.

The chain is built from TRBV20-1 and TRBJ2-3, with 10 positions matching TRBD2. CDR1 and CDR2 (germline): DFQATT, SNEGSKA (reference sequence). J lost 1 base, V lost 6 bases, and 10 bases had no gene match. The CDR3 totals 16 residues. The CDR3 protein is CSAIAGTSAGTDTQYF. The CDR3 DNA sequence: TGCAGTGCCATAGCCGGGACTAGCGCGGGCACAGATACGCAGTATTTT.

This chain joins TRBV9 and TRBJ2-3; D is unclear. The V end was cut by 1 base, the J end by 1 base, with 4 bases between. Germline V gives CDR1 SGDLS, CDR2 YYNGEE. The CDR3 contains 13 residues. CDR3 in DNA: TGTGCCAGCAGCGTACTCGGCACAGATACGCAGTATTTT. Protein: CASSVLGTDTQYF.

This clonotype was recorded at least ten times. The genes are TRBV11-2 and TRBJ1-1; D remains ambiguous. The germline V and J ends were trimmed by 3 bases and 2 bases, with 7 bases remaining between them. The germline CDR1 and CDR2 sequences are SGHAT and FQNNGV. There are 13 residues in the CDR3. CDR3 protein: CASSFLVNTEAFF. DNA for the CDR3: TGTGCCAGCAGCTTCCTGGTTAACACTGAAGCTTTCTTT.

The chain couples TRBV29-1 to TRBJ2-2; TRBD2 agrees at 9 bases. Germline values: CDR1 SQVTM, CDR2 ANQGSEA. V lost 3 bases, J lost 5 bases, and 10 bases stayed unmatched. The CDR3 has 16 amino acids. For the CDR3, the DNA is TGCAGCGTTGACGATCGTGCGGGGGGGCAAACCGGGGAGCTGTTTTTT. Translating gives CSVDDRAGGQTGELFF.

J is TRBJ2-1 and V is TRBV5-6, with a tentative D call TRBD1 (6 bases). Trimming took 1 base from V and 5 from J, leaving 13 bases between them. In germline, CDR1 is SGHDT, CDR2 YYEEEE. The CDR3 runs to 15 residues. The CDR3 nucleotides are TGTGCCAGCAGCTTGATGGGCAGGGGTCACAATGAGCAGTTCTTC. Amino acids: CASSLMGRGHNEQFF.

The chain recombines TRBV12-3 or TRBV12-4 with TRBJ2-1; D is ambiguous. Trimming took 3 bases from V and 1 from J, leaving 7 bases between them. The CDR3 extends over 14 amino acids. CDR3 sequence (DNA): TGTGCCAGCAGTTTCTTGCGGTCCTACAATGAGCAGTTCTTC. The encoded protein is CASSFLRSYNEQFF.

This clonotype was counted only a few times. The V call is TRBV4-3, the J call TRBJ2-7, with D unclear. The CDR3 runs 13 residues. Germline V gives CDR1 LGHNA, CDR2 YSLEER. V lost 4 bases and J 8 bases, leaving 15 bases between the germline ends. CDR3 sequence (DNA): TGCGCCAGCAGCCTCGAAGTCTCGTATAAGCAGTACTTC. Translation: CASSLEVSYKQYF.

J is TRBJ1-1 and V is TRBV3-1; D is unclear. From germline, CDR1 is LGHDT and CDR2 YNNKEL (reference sequence). This CDR3 region has 14 residues. V dropped 2 bases and J dropped 4 bases, with 11 bases sitting between them. The CDR3 spells CASSQNSGGTEAFF. The CDR3, as DNA: TGTGCCAGCAGCCAAAACAGTGGTGGCACTGAAGCTTTCTTT.